This T cell receptor (beta chain) was found in a study of blood T cell repertoires in COVID-19 (dated by TCRdb to the early 2020s). The library was made by the immunoSEQ multiplex PCR assay. The table was pulled from immuneACCESS by TCRdb, which kept in-frame rearrangements only. Such tables lose some clones; where checked, under half of the loss comes from unresolved V genes, and the rest has no known cause. This sample gives roughly 23,000 clones in total; approximately 90% of them show up just once. The top ten clonotypes cover under 6.5% of the sample. The source material was peripheral blood. The receptors were gathered from an elderly woman with active COVID-19.

This sequence joins TRBV21-1 and TRBJ1-2; the DNA was not used to check the table's D call, TRBD1. TRBV21-1 is given as a pseudogene. The CDR3 is 12 amino acids. The CDR3 spells CASSKGGFGYTF. The CDR3 DNA reads as TGTGCCAGCAGCAAAGGGGGCTTTGGCTACACCTTC.